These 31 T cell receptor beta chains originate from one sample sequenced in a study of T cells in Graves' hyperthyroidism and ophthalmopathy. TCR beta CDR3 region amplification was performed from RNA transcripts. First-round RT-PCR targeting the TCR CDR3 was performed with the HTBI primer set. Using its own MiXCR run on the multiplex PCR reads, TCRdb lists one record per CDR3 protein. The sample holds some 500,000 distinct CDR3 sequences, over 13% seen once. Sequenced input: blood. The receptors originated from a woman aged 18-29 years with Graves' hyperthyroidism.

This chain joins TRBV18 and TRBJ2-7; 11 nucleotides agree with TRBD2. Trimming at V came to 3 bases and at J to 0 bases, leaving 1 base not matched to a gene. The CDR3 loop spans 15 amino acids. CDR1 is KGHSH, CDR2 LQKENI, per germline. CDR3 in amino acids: CASSPGLAVSYEQYV. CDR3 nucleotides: TGTGCCAGCTCACCGGGACTAGCGGTCTCCTACGAGCAGTACGTC.

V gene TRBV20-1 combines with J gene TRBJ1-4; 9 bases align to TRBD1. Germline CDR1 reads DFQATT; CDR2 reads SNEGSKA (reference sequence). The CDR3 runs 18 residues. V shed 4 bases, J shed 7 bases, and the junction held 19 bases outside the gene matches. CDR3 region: CSATSTTGTGSLTEKLFF. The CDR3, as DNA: TGCAGTGCTACAAGCACTACCGGGACAGGGTCCCTTACTGAAAAACTGTTTTTT.

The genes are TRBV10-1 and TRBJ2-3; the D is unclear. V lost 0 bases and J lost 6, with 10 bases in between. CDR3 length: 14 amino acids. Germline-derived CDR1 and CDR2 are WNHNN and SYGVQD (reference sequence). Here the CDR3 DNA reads TGCGCCAGCAGTGAGTCCCAGTTTAGTGATACGCAGTATTTT. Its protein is CASSESQFSDTQYF.

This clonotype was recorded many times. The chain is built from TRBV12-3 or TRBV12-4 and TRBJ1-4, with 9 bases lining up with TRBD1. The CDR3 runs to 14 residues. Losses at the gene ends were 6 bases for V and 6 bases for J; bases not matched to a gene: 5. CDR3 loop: CASSSGQGYEKLFF. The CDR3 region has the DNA TGTGCCAGCAGCTCGGGACAGGGCTATGAAAAACTGTTTTTT.

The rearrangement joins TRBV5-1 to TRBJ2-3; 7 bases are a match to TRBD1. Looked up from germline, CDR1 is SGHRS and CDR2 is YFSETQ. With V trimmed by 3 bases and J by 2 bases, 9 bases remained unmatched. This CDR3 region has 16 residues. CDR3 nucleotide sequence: TGCGCCAGCAGCTCGCCCCCGGGACAGATCACAGATACGCAGTATTTT. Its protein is CASSSPPGQITDTQYF.

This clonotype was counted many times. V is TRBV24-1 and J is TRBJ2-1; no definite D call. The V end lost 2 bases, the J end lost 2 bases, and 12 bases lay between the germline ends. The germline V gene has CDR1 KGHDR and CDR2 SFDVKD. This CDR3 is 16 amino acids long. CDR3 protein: CATSDSHSWAYNEQFF. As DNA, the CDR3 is TGTGCCACCAGTGATTCCCACTCATGGGCCTACAATGAGCAGTTCTTC.

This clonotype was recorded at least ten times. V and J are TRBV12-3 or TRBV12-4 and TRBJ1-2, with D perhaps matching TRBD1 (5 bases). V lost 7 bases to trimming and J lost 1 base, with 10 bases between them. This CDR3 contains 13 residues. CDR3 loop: CASTGDGNYGYTF. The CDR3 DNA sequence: TGTGCCAGCACCGGGGACGGTAACTATGGCTACACCTTC.

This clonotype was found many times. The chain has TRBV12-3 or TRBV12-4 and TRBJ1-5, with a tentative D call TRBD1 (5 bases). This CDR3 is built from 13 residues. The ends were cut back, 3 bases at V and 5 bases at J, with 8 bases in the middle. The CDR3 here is CASSFGGDQPQHF. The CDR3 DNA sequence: TGTGCCAGCAGTTTCGGGGGGGATCAGCCCCAGCATTTT.

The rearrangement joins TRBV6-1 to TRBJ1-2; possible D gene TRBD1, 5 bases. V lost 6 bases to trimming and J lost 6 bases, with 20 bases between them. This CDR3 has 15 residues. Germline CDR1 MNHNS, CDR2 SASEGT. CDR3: CASSLTGGIIDGYTF. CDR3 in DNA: TGTGCCAGCAGCCTCACCGGGGGGATCATCGATGGCTACACCTTC.

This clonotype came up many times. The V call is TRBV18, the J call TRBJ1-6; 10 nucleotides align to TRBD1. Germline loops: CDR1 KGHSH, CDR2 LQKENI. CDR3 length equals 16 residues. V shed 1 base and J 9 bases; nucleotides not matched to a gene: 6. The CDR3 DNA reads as TGTGCCAGCTCACCACGGGACAGGGGAGAGATTTCACCCCTCCACTTT. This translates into CASSPRDRGEISPLHF. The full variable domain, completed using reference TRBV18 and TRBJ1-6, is NAGVMQNPRHLVRRRGQEARLRCSPMKGHSHVYWYRQLPEEGLKFMVYLQKENIIDESGMPKERFSAEFPKEGPSILRIQQVVRGDSAAYFCASSPRDRGEISPLHFGNGTRLTVT.

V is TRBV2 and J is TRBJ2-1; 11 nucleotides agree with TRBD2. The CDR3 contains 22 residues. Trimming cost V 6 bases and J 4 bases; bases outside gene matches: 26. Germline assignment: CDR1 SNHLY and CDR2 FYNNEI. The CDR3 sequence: CASRETSGSPPYPFGPYNEQFF. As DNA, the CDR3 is TGTGCCAGCAGGGAAACTAGCGGGAGTCCTCCGTACCCATTCGGCCCTTACAATGAGCAGTTCTTC.

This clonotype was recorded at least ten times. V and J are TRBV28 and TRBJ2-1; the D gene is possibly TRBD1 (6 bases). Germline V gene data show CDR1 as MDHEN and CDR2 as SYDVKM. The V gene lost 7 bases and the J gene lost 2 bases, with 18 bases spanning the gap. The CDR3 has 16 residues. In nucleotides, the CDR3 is TGTGCCAGCACTTTCGGCACAGGGAAGACCTACAATGAGCAGTTCTTC. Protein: CASTFGTGKTYNEQFF.

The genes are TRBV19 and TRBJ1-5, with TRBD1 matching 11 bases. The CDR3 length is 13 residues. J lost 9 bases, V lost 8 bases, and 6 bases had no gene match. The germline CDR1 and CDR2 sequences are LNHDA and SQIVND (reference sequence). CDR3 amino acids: CASRTGGQRPQHF. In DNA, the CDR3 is TGTGCCAGTCGGACAGGGGGCCAGAGGCCCCAGCATTTT.

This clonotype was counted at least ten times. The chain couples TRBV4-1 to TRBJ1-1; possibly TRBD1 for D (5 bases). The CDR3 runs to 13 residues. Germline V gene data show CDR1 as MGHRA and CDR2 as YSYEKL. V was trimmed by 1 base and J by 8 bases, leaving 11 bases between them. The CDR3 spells CASSQVGGTEAFF. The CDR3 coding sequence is TGCGCCAGCAGCCAAGTGGGAGGGACCGAAGCTTTCTTT.

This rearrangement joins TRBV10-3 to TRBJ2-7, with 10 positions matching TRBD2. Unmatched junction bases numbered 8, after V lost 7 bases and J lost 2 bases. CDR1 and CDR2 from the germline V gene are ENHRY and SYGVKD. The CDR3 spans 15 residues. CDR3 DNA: TGTGCCATCACCGGCGGGACTAGCGCTACCTACGAGCAGTACTTC. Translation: CAITGGTSATYEQYF.

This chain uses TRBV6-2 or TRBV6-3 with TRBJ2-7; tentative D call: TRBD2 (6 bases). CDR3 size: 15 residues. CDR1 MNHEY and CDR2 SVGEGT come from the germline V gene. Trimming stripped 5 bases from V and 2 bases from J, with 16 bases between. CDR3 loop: CASSLRGGGTYEQYV. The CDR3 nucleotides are TGTGCCAGCAGTCTACGTGGGGGAGGCACCTACGAGCAGTACGTC.

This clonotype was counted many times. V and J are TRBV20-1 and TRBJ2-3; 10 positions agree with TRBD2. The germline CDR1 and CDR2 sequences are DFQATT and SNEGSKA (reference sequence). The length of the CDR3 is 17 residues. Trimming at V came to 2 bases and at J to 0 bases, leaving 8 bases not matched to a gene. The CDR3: CSARYVPGLASTDTQYF. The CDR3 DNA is TGCAGTGCTAGATACGTGCCGGGACTAGCGAGCACAGATACGCAGTATTTT.

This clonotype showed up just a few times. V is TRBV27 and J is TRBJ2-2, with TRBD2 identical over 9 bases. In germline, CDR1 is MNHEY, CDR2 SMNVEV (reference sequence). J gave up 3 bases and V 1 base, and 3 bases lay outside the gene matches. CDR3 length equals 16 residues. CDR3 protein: CASSLWLAGDTGELFF. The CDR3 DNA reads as TGTGCCAGCAGTTTATGGTTAGCGGGAGACACCGGGGAGCTGTTTTTT.

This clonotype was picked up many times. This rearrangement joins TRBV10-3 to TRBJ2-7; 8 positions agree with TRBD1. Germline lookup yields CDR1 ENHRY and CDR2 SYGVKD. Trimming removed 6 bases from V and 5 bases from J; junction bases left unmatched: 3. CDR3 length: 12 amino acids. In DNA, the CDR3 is TGTGCCATCAGGTCGACAGGGGACGAGCAGTACTTC. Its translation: CAIRSTGDEQYF.

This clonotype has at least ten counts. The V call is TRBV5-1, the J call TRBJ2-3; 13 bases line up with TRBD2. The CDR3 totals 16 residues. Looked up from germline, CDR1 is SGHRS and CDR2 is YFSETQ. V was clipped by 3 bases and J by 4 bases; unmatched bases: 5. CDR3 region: CASSWTSGRGSDTQYF. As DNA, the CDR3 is TGCGCCAGCAGCTGGACTAGCGGGAGAGGTTCAGATACGCAGTATTTT.

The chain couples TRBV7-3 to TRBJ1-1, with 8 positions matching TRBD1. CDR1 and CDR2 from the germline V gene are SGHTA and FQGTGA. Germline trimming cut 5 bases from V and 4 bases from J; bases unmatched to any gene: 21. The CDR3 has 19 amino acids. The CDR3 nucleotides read TGTGCCAGCAGCCCCAACGCCTTAAGTGACAGGGGAAGTTTCACTGAAGCTTTCTTT. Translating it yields CASSPNALSDRGSFTEAFF.

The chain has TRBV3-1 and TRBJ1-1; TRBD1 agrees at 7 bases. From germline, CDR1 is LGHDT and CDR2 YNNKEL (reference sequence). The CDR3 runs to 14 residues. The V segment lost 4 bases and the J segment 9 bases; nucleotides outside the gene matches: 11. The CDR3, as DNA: TGTGCCAGCAGCCCTACCGGGACAGACCTAAAAGCTTTCTTT. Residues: CASSPTGTDLKAFF.

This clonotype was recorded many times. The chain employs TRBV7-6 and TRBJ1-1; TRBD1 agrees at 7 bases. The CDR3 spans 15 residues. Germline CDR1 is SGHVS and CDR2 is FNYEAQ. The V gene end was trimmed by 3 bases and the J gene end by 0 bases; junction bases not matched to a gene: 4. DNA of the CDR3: TGTGCCAGCAGCTTCACAGGGGCGTTGAACACTGAAGCTTTCTTT. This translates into CASSFTGALNTEAFF.

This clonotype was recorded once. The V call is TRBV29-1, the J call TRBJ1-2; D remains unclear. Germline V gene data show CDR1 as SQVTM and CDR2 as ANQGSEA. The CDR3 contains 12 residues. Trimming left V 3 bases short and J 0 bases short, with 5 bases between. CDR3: CSVEGSNYGYTF. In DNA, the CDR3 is TGCAGCGTTGAGGGTTCTAACTATGGCTACACCTTC.

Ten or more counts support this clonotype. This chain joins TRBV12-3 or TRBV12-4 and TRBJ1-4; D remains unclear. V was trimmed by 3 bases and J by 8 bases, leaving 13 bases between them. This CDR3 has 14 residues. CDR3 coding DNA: TGTGCCAGCAGTTTGTTGGGAGGTGAGGAAAAACTGTTTTTT. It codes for CASSLLGGEEKLFF.

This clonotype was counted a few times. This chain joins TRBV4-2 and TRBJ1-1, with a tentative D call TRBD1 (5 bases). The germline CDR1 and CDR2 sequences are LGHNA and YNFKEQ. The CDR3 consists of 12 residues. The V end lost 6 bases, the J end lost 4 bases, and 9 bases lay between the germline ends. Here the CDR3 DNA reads TGTGCCAGCAGAGGGGCCGGCACTGAAGCTTTCTTT. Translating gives CASRGAGTEAFF.

The CDR3: CSASPETDTQYF. The CDR3 DNA reads as TGCAGTGCTAGTCCCGAGACAGATACGCAGTATTTT. V is TRBV20-1 and J is TRBJ2-3; D call uncertain. V lost 3 bases and J 3 bases, leaving 7 bases between the germline ends. CDR1 is DFQATT and CDR2 is SNEGSKA in the germline V gene (reference sequence). This CDR3 has 12 residues.

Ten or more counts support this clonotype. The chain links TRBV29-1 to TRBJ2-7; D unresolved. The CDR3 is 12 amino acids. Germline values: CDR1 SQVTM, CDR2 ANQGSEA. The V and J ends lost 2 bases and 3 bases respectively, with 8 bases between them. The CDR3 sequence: CSVESANYEQYV. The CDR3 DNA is TGCAGCGTTGAATCGGCAAACTACGAGCAGTACGTC.

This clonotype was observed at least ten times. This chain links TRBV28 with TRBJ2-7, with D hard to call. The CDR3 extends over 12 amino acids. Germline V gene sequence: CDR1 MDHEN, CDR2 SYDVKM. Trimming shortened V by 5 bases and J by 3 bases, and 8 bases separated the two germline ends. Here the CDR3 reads CASSPPGYEQYV. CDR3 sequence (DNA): TGTGCCAGCAGTCCCCCCGGCTACGAGCAGTACGTC.

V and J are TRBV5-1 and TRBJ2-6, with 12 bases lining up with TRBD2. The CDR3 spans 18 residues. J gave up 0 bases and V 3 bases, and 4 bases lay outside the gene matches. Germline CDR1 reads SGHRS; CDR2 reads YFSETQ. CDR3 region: CASSWGTSGFSGANVLTF. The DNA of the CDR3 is TGCGCCAGCAGCTGGGGGACTAGCGGGTTCTCTGGGGCCAACGTCCTGACTTTC.

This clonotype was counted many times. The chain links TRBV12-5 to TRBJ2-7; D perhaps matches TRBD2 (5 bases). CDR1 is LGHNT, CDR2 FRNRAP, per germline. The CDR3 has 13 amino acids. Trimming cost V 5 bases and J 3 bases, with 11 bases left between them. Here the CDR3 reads CASGTSAGYEQYF. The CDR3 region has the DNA TGTGCTAGTGGTACGTCGGCGGGCTACGAGCAGTACTTC.